Listed here is a single T cell receptor beta chain. This CDR3 comprises 16 residues. Germline trimming cut 7 bases from V and 2 bases from J; bases unmatched to any gene: 12. Germline values: CDR1 MDHEN, CDR2 SYDVKM. These data come from a study of shared T cell receptors in the human thymus. This table comes from immunoSEQ multiplex PCR, and its TCRdb copy is limited to in-frame clones, with some not included. The table has almost 550,000 clones, about 84% seen once. These data were likewise used in another study, on human thymus T cells. As that report states: Corrective surgery for congenital heart defects was being performed on the healthy Finnish infants who served as donors. The thymus was resected at corrective cardiac surgery. Thymic as well as blood repertoires seemed to favor certain V and J genes unevenly. In unrelated individuals, thymic repertoires overlapped highly, according to related research.

The V call is TRBV28, the J call TRBJ2-3, with 7 bases aligning to TRBD2. Source material: thymocytes. The receptor was derived from a boy younger than two with a congenital heart defect. DNA of the CDR3: TGTGCCAGCACCTATCGAGCTAGCGGATACACAGATACGCAGTATTTT. It specifies CASTYRASGYTDTQYF.